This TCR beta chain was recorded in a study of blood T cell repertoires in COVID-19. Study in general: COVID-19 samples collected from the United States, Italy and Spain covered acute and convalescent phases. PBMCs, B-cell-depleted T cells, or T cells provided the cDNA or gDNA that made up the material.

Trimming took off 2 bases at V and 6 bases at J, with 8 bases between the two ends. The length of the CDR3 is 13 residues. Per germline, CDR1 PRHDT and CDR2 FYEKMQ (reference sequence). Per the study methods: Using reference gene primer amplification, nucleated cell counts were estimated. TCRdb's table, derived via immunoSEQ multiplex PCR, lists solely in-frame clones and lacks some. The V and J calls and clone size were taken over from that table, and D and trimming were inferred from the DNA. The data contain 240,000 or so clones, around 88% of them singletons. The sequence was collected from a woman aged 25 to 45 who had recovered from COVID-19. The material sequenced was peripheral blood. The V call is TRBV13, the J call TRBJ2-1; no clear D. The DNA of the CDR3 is TGTGCCAGCAGCTTACTCGGTGTCAATGAGCAGTTCTTC. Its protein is CASSLLGVNEQFF.